The clone carrying this TCR beta chain was observed a handful of times. Its antigen is currently unknown. This sample stems from a study of T cells after posttransplantation cyclophosphamide. The V gene's germline CDR1 is MNHNS and CDR2 SASEGT. This CDR3 is built from 15 residues. With V trimmed by 2 bases and J by 4 bases, 4 bases remained unmatched. Here immunoSEQ multiplex PCR was the method, and the copy in TCRdb shows in-frame clones only, minus some. Of over 20,000 clones in the sample, about 90% were seen once. Overall study results and limits: Blood and skin or GI T cell repertoires showed limited TRB overlap. Later post-transplant blood repertoires were often dominated by donor CD8+ memory clones. After PTCy, TRB diversity resembled that of CNI/methotrexate controls.

Cyclophosphamide on days +3 and +4 followed busulfan-fludarabine conditioning and a marrow graft. This TCR derives from a female patient aged 25-40 years who received an allogeneic stem cell transplant from an unrelated donor, was CMV-positive, and had no GVHD. Some of the T cells may derive from the graft donor. The specimen was PBMCs, collected after allogeneic stem cell transplant with posttransplant cyclophosphamide. The chain is built from TRBV6-1 and TRBJ1-5; 8 nucleotides agree with TRBD1. The CDR3 protein is CASSEHGQGNQPQHF. CDR3 nucleotide sequence: TGTGCCAGCAGTGAACACGGACAGGGTAATCAGCCCCAGCATTTT.